These 16 T cell receptor beta chains were all obtained from the same sample, sequenced in a study of neurological immune-mediated disorders (dated by TCRdb to about 2019). The library was prepared using 5' RACE. Data came from an Illumina HiSeq 2500. The public reads were reanalyzed by TCRdb: fastp trimming at Q25, MiXCR alignment, in-frame beta chains only. Rows with a matching CDR3 protein are joined into one entry that keeps the most common DNA and genes. This sample has 84,000 or so distinct CDR3 sequences in its table, and about a tenth of those were observed once. The ten largest clones take up about 1.7% of the sample. The sample comprised PBMCs. These receptors were collected from a man aged 35 to 55 in good health.

This clonotype was counted at least ten times. The genes are TRBV3-1 and TRBJ2-5; D is undetermined. The CDR3 runs 14 residues. The V end was cut by 8 bases, the J end by 2 bases, with 15 bases between. The V gene's germline CDR1 is LGHDT and CDR2 YNNKEL (reference sequence). CDR3 nucleotides: TGTGCCAGCTCAGCTCGCGATCCTCAAGAGACCCAGTACTTC. Translated: CASSARDPQETQYF.

This clonotype was observed many times. The gene calls are TRBV5-4 and TRBJ1-3; no clear D. Trimming pared 5 bases from V and 0 bases from J, leaving 12 bases between. Germline V gene data show CDR1 as SGHNT and CDR2 as YYREEE (reference sequence). This CDR3 has 15 residues. In DNA, the CDR3 is TGTGCCAGCAGTTCGAGGGCCAGCTCTGGAAACACCATATATTTT. As protein: CASSSRASSGNTIYF.

This clonotype occurred many times. The chain couples TRBV12-3 or TRBV12-4 to TRBJ1-3, with D unclear. This CDR3 spans 13 amino acids. V lost 7 bases to trimming and J lost 7 bases, with 14 bases between them. The CDR3 spells CASTQKAANTIYF. For the CDR3, the DNA is TGTGCCAGCACCCAGAAGGCAGCTAACACCATATATTTT.

This clonotype was seen only a few times. A much bigger clone sits one base away, suggesting this may be a read error. The V and J genes are TRBV5-1 and TRBJ2-3; tentative D call: TRBD2 (6 bases). CDR3 length: 13 amino acids. Per germline, CDR1 SGHRS and CDR2 YFSETQ. Between the trimmed V and J ends, which lost 4 bases and 5 bases, there was a span of 11 bases. The CDR3 loop is CASSAGGEDTQYF. The CDR3 DNA sequence: TGCGCCAGCAGCGCCGGGGGAGAAGATACGCAGTATTTT.

This clonotype came up many times. This chain connects TRBV27 to TRBJ2-3; D is ambiguous. There are 18 residues in the CDR3. The V end was cut by 6 bases, the J end by 0 bases, with 22 bases between. CDR1 and CDR2 from the germline V gene are MNHEY and SMNVEV (reference sequence). CDR3: CASSLLPVTAPSTDTQYF. The CDR3 bases are TGTGCCAGCAGCTTACTCCCCGTAACTGCCCCTAGCACAGATACGCAGTATTTT.

This clonotype was picked up many times. The gene calls are TRBV29-1 and TRBJ2-5; D unclear. Per germline, CDR1 SQVTM and CDR2 ANQGSEA. CDR3 length: 13 amino acids. V lost 0 bases and J 4 bases, leaving 9 bases between the germline ends. The chain's CDR3 is CSVEDLWGETQYF. CDR3 DNA sequence: TGCAGCGTTGAAGATCTGTGGGGAGAGACCCAGTACTTC.

This clonotype was seen at least ten times. The chain joins TRBV5-6 to TRBJ2-5, with TRBD1 matching over 11 bases. CDR3 size: 15 residues. The germline CDR1 and CDR2 sequences are SGHDT and YYEEEE. After removal of 4 bases from V and 4 bases from J, the junction contained 6 bases not matched to a gene. DNA for the CDR3: TGTGCCAGCAGCGTGGACAGGGGGCTCCCAGAGACCCAGTACTTC. It translates to CASSVDRGLPETQYF.

This clonotype occurred a few times. The J gene is TRBJ2-1, the V gene TRBV6-2 or TRBV6-3, with 8 bases matching TRBD2. The V segment lost 2 bases and the J segment 8 bases; nucleotides outside the gene matches: 8. Per germline, CDR1 MNHEY and CDR2 SVGEGT. CDR3 length: 15 residues. The CDR3 is CASSYGARGGYEQFF. The CDR3 DNA follows: TGTGCCAGCAGTTACGGGGCCCGGGGGGGATATGAGCAGTTCTTC.

This clonotype occurred many times. The gene calls are TRBV25-1 and TRBJ1-1; D is undetermined. The CDR3 covers 12 residues. V lost 2 bases to trimming and J lost 10 bases, with 11 bases between them. The germline V gene has CDR1 MGHDK and CDR2 SYGVNS. CDR3 sequence reads: CASSEGSSTAFF. As DNA, the CDR3 is TGTGCCAGCAGTGAAGGCTCCAGCACAGCTTTCTTT.

This clonotype was seen ten or more times. The chain combines TRBV5-1 with TRBJ2-1, with 9 bases aligning to TRBD1. V trimming: 7 bases; J trimming: 6 bases; junction bases outside the gene matches: 11. CDR3 length: 15 residues. Germline V gene data show CDR1 as SGHRS and CDR2 as YFSETQ. Written as DNA, the CDR3 is TGCGCCAGCGCCATCGCGGGACAGGGCTTCAATGAGCAGTTCTTC. It yields the protein CASAIAGQGFNEQFF.

This clonotype has at least ten counts. CDR3: CASSPGQGKSGANVLTF. The CDR3 DNA reads TGCGCCAGCAGCCCGGGACAGGGGAAGAGTGGGGCCAACGTCCTGACTTTC. This chain uses TRBV5-1 with TRBJ2-6, with TRBD1 identical over 10 bases. CDR3 size: 17 residues. CDR1 and CDR2 from the germline V gene are SGHRS and YFSETQ. Trimming removed 4 bases from V and 3 bases from J; junction bases left unmatched: 7.

This clonotype appeared many times. The rearrangement links TRBV5-1 to TRBJ2-7; TRBD2 matches 10 bases. This CDR3 spans 16 amino acids. J gave up 4 bases and V 3 bases, and 10 bases lay outside the gene matches. Germline V lookup: CDR1 SGHRS, CDR2 YFSETQ. The CDR3 loop reads CASSWGGGLADYEQYF. CDR3 in DNA: TGCGCCAGCAGCTGGGGAGGAGGACTAGCGGATTACGAGCAGTACTTC. Full variable domain (outside the CDR3, taken from reference TRBV5-1 and TRBJ2-7): KAGVTQTPRYLIKTRGQQVTLSCSPISGHRSVSWYQQTPGQGLQFLFEYFSETQRNKGNFPGRFSGRQFSNSRSEMNVSTLELGDSALYLCASSWGGGLADYEQYFGPGTRLTVT.

This clonotype was recorded many times. The chain recombines TRBV3-1 with TRBJ1-1; D is uncertain. V dropped 4 bases and J dropped 2 bases, with 14 bases sitting between them. Germline CDR1 and CDR2: LGHDT and YNNKEL (reference sequence). The CDR3 totals 15 residues. The CDR3 sequence: CASSRRSYGNTEAFF. CDR3 nucleotides: TGTGCCAGCAGCCGTCGGAGCTATGGCAACACTGAAGCTTTCTTT.

This clonotype was observed a handful of times. The rearrangement links TRBV6-6 to TRBJ2-3, with TRBD2 matching over 7 bases. This CDR3 is built from 17 residues. Looked up from germline, CDR1 is MNHNY and CDR2 is SVGAGI (reference sequence). V lost 1 base, J lost 2 bases, and 9 bases stayed unmatched. The CDR3: CASSYLAGVVDTDTQYF. The DNA of the CDR3 is TGTGCCAGCAGTTACTTGGCGGGAGTGGTGGACACAGATACGCAGTATTTT.

Many counts were recorded for this clonotype. The V call is TRBV29-1, the J call TRBJ1-1; D not certain. Trimming stripped 7 bases from V and 4 bases from J, with 13 bases between. The CDR3 is 12 residues long. Germline values: CDR1 SQVTM, CDR2 ANQGSEA. The CDR3, as DNA: TGCAGCGCGCTCACAGCGGGCACTGAAGCTTTCTTT. This translates into CSALTAGTEAFF.

This clonotype appeared many times. The chain combines TRBV24-1 with TRBJ1-2; D is undetermined. Germline V CDR1 and CDR2: KGHDR, SFDVKD. Trimming removed 2 bases from V and 0 bases from J, with 9 bases in between. The CDR3 length is 15 residues. The CDR3 region is CATSDSRAANYGYTF. DNA for the CDR3: TGTGCCACCAGTGATTCGAGAGCAGCTAACTATGGCTACACCTTC.